This T cell receptor beta chain emerged from a study of blood T cell repertoires in COVID-19. About the study: Samples representing acute and convalescent COVID-19 were sourced from the United States, Italy and Spain. The cDNA or gDNA used as material had been derived from T cells, B-cell-depleted T cells, or PBMCs.

Followed over time, Seattle patients had been enrolled while infection was active. Per the original data handling: Reference gene primer amplification yielded estimated nucleated cell counts. Only in-frame clones appear in the TCRdb table, and some are missing; sequencing was by immunoSEQ multiplex PCR. That table furnishes V, J and clone size, whereas the DNA furnished D and trimming. The sample contains roughly 250,000 clones, roughly 90% of which appear only once. CDR1 is LNHDA, CDR2 SQIVND, per germline (reference sequence). The V segment lost 7 bases and the J segment 1 base; nucleotides outside the gene matches: 3. CDR3 size: 15 residues.

The chain joins TRBV19 to TRBJ2-1; 11 bases align to TRBD2. Sequenced input: peripheral blood. The sequence was collected from a woman aged 25 to 39 with COVID-19, enrolled during active disease. The chain's CDR3 is CASISGGASYNEQFF. The CDR3 nucleotides read TGTGCCAGTATTAGCGGGGGGGCATCCTACAATGAGCAGTTCTTC.